This record looks at one TCR beta chain sequence and its context. Its specificity is not known. Trimming took off 6 bases at V and 6 bases at J, with 9 bases between the two ends. The CDR3 loop spans 12 amino acids. The germline V gene has CDR1 SGHAT and CDR2 FQNNGV. This sample is part of a study of somatic mutations in cytotoxic T cells in rheumatoid arthritis. Study summary: Flow-sorting brought some V beta antibody-stained T-cell populations to nearly 100% purity, V beta1+ cells sequenced for TCRB among them.

Study conclusions and caveats: Among rheumatoid arthritis patients and age-matched healthy controls, CD8+ T-cell clonality was not significantly different.

Data came from immunoSEQ multiplex PCR; TCRdb stores just in-frame clones and leaves some out. The sample gives around 6,000 clones, roughly 77% of which show up once; approximately 30% is in the top ten. The clonotype originates from a woman aged 65 to 85 with rheumatoid arthritis. The V gene is TRBV11-2, the J gene TRBJ2-1, with a possible D match to TRBD2 (6 bases). The sample consisted of CD8+ T cells sorted from blood, taken at a follow-up visit. CDR3 nucleotides: TGTGCCAGCAGTCAGGAGGGCAATGAGCAGTTCTTC. It yields the protein CASSQEGNEQFF.